Listed here are 9 T cell receptor beta chains from one sample, sequenced in a study of T cells after yellow fever vaccination. TCRdb independently ran MiXCR on the 5' RACE reads; one entry per CDR3 protein. The data show 500,000 to 650,000 distinct CDR3 sequences, 12% seen once. The sequencing used PBMCs, collected on the day of the yellow fever booster vaccination. The receptors originated from a man between 25 and 39 years old who received the YFV17D yellow fever vaccine.

The chain links TRBV20-1 to TRBJ2-3; perhaps D is TRBD1 or TRBD2 (5 bases each). The CDR3 consists of 15 residues. V was trimmed by 6 bases and J by 5 bases, leaving 21 bases between them. In germline, CDR1 is DFQATT, CDR2 SNEGSKA (reference sequence). The CDR3 DNA reads TGCAGTGCCCGGGGCGGCAGGGTAATTGGAGATACGCAGTATTTT. It yields the protein CSARGGRVIGDTQYF.

This clonotype occurred a few times. The chain recombines TRBV6-1 with TRBJ2-4, with D unclear. V dropped 6 bases and J dropped 0 bases, with 6 bases sitting between them. The germline CDR1 and CDR2 sequences are MNHNS and SASEGT. This CDR3 spans 13 amino acids. The CDR3 spells CASRAIAKNIQYF. The DNA of the CDR3 is TGTGCCAGCAGGGCGATAGCCAAAAACATTCAGTACTTC.

This clonotype was detected only a few times. One end of the junction is discordant with germline, which a read error may explain. The chain has TRBV28 and TRBJ2-1, with D perhaps TRBD2 (6 bases). Germline V gives CDR1 MDHEN, CDR2 SYDVKM. This CDR3 is built from 17 residues. The CDR3 DNA follows: TGTGCCAGCAGTATCCCGCCGGGTAGCGGCTCCGACAATGAGCAGTTCTTC. Amino acid sequence: CASSIPPGSGSDNEQFF.

The chain has TRBV9 and TRBJ2-1; TRBD2 aligns across 7 bases. The CDR3 runs to 16 residues. The ends lost 0 bases at V and 6 bases at J; junction bases unmatched: 9. The V gene's germline CDR1 is SGDLS and CDR2 YYNGEE. The CDR3 coding sequence is TGTGCCAGCAGCGTAGGTGGGAGGGCCCTGGGCAATGAGCAGTTCTTC. Its protein is CASSVGGRALGNEQFF.

The rearrangement joins TRBV7-9 to TRBJ2-7, with a tentative D call TRBD1 (6 bases). V dropped 5 bases and J dropped 1 base, with 15 bases sitting between them. The CDR3 covers 15 residues. Germline CDR1 SEHNR, CDR2 FQNEAQ (reference sequence). CDR3 sequence reads: CASSQTGNRSYEQYF. In DNA, the CDR3 is TGTGCCAGCAGCCAAACAGGGAACCGGTCCTACGAGCAGTACTTC.

The sample holds a few counts of this clonotype. The chain recombines TRBV24-1 with TRBJ2-1, with 10 bases fitting TRBD2. With 2 bases clipped from V and 7 bases from J, the junction kept 4 bases outside the gene matches. The CDR3 spans 15 residues. The germline gives CDR1 KGHDR, CDR2 SFDVKD. The CDR3 reads CATSDSASGRNEQFF. For the CDR3, the DNA is TGTGCCACCAGTGATTCAGCTAGCGGGAGAAATGAGCAGTTCTTC.

This chain joins TRBV5-5 and TRBJ2-1; 7 bases map to TRBD1. CDR1 is SGHKS and CDR2 is YYEKEE in the germline V gene (reference sequence). Trimming cost V 7 bases and J 0 bases; bases outside gene matches: 4. CDR3 length: 14 amino acids. The CDR3: CASDRDGSYNEQFF. In DNA, the CDR3 is TGTGCCAGCGACAGGGATGGCTCCTACAATGAGCAGTTCTTC.

The rearrangement joins TRBV29-1 to TRBJ2-1; 14 positions agree with TRBD2. Germline V gene lookup returns CDR1 SQVTM and CDR2 ANQGSEA. The CDR3 loop spans 16 amino acids. V shed 7 bases and J 1 base; nucleotides not matched to a gene: 6. The CDR3 DNA reads TGCAGCGCCGGGACTAGCGGGAGTGAGTCCTACAATGAGCAGTTCTTC. It translates to CSAGTSGSESYNEQFF.

This clonotype turned up a few times. The V call is TRBV5-1, the J call TRBJ2-1, with 9 bases that match TRBD2. The CDR3 has 15 amino acids. The V segment lost 4 bases and the J segment 5 bases; nucleotides outside the gene matches: 7. The germline V gene has CDR1 SGHRS and CDR2 YFSETQ. The CDR3 is CASSLTSGYDNEQFF. The CDR3, as DNA: TGCGCCAGCAGCCTTACTAGCGGGTATGACAATGAGCAGTTCTTC. The whole variable domain, remainder taken from reference TRBV5-1 and TRBJ2-1, is KAGVTQTPRYLIKTRGQQVTLSCSPISGHRSVSWYQQTPGQGLQFLFEYFSETQRNKGNFPGRFSGRQFSNSRSEMNVSTLELGDSALYLCASSLTSGYDNEQFFGPGTRLTVL.